Below, 10 T cell receptor beta chains from the same sample are listed, as sequenced in a study of tumor-infiltrating lymphocytes in primary liver carcinoma. Co-extraction of RNA and DNA was performed on roughly 17-32 mg of unsorted bulk tissue. With a constant-region primer, TCR beta cDNA was made from approximately 520 ng of total RNA. Researchers made the TCR beta libraries by running three nested multiplex PCR rounds with slightly modified ARM-PCR. TRBV1-TRBV30 forward primers and a C-beta reverse primer were used in the first two PCR rounds, which each ran for approximately 11 cycles. TCRdb reprocessed the multiplex PCR reads via MiXCR and lists one record per CDR3 protein. The sample consists of about 120,000 distinct CDR3 sequences, less than 75% of them appearing once. The sequenced sample was tumor-adjacent normal liver tissue. Receptors were obtained from a woman aged 55-69 years with primary liver carcinoma and hepatitis B virus infection.

The V gene is TRBV11-2, the J gene TRBJ1-3; 11 positions match TRBD1. Trimming cost V 2 bases and J 0 bases; bases outside gene matches: 9. CDR1 and CDR2 from the germline V gene are SGHAT and FQNNGV. This CDR3 has 19 amino acids. CDR3 coding DNA: TGTGCCAGCAGCTTACCGGGACAGGGGGGGCTCGCCTCTGGAAACACCATATATTTT. Translating it yields CASSLPGQGGLASGNTIYF. The variable domain in full, completed from reference TRBV11-2 and TRBJ1-3, reads EAGVAQSPRYKIIEKRQSVAFWCNPISGHATLYWYQQILGQGPKLLIQFQNNGVVDDSQLPKDRFSAERLKGVDSTLKIQPAKLEDSAVYLCASSLPGQGGLASGNTIYFGEGSWLTVV.

This clonotype was seen only once. This chain links TRBV12-3 or TRBV12-4 with TRBJ1-1; D not resolved. V gave up 3 bases and J gave up 3 bases, with 11 bases separating them. CDR3 size: 14 residues. The CDR3 DNA is TGTGCCAGCAGTTTTACAGAGATGGACACTGAAGCTTTCTTT. Translating gives CASSFTEMDTEAFF.

This clonotype was seen at least ten times. The CDR3 sequence: CASSTAKTSGKVPDTQYF. The CDR3 DNA reads TGCGCCAGCAGTACCGCAAAGACTAGCGGGAAGGTCCCAGATACGCAGTATTTT. V usage is TRBV5-1 and J usage is TRBJ2-3; 11 positions match TRBD2. This CDR3 region has 18 residues. CDR1 SGHRS and CDR2 YFSETQ come from the germline V gene. V lost 5 bases to trimming and J lost 4 bases; unmatched junction nucleotides: 15.

Note on this clonotype: The junction and the germline gene differ at one end; a read error may be behind it. CDR3 DNA: TGTGCCAGAAGTGAGGCTAGCGGGAGGCCAGATACGCAGTATTTT. Amino acid sequence: CARSEASGRPDTQYF. The V and J genes are TRBV2 and TRBJ2-3; 11 bases agree with TRBD2. The germline V gene has CDR1 SNHLY and CDR2 FYNNEI. The CDR3 length is 15 residues.

For this clonotype: The junction departs from germline at one end; a sequencing error may be responsible. This chain links TRBV13 with TRBJ1-6, with 7 bases identical to TRBD1. CDR3 length equals 15 residues. Germline values: CDR1 PRHDT, CDR2 FYEKMQ (reference sequence). CDR3 loop: CASSPRTGWDSSLHF. DNA for the CDR3: TGTGCCAGCAGCCCACGGACAGGATGGGATTCATCCCTCCACTTT.

Concerning this clonotype: Here the CDR3 omits its conserved ending phenylalanine or tryptophan, so a read error is the likely source. The chain carries TRBV11-2 and TRBJ2-3; no clear D gene. The CDR3 length is 12 residues. Germline lookup yields CDR1 SGHAT and CDR2 FQNNGV. The ends were cut back, 9 bases at V and 6 bases at J, with 13 bases in the middle. CDR3 sequence (DNA): TGTGCCAGGAGCCCTAACACGGATACGCAGTATTCT. Translated: CARSPNTDTQYS.

The CDR3, as DNA: TGTGCCGACAGCACTCACTTCAGGGGGCGAGGGACTGAAGCTTTCTTT. This gives the protein CADSTHFRGRGTEAFF. The V call is TRBV14, the J call TRBJ1-1; TRBD1 aligns across 8 bases. V shed 11 bases and J 5 bases; nucleotides not matched to a gene: 19. The CDR3 covers 16 residues. In germline, CDR1 is SGHDN, CDR2 FVKESK.

The V gene is TRBV19, the J gene TRBJ1-1; D is undetermined. V lost 4 bases to trimming and J lost 2 bases, with 23 bases between them. The CDR3 extends over 18 amino acids. From germline, CDR1 is LNHDA and CDR2 SQIVND (reference sequence). The CDR3 DNA reads as TGTGCCAGTAGTACCCTCAGATCTACCGGGGTGCGTAACACTGAAGCTTTCTTT. Amino acid sequence: CASSTLRSTGVRNTEAFF.

Details on this clonotype: Since no conserved phenylalanine or tryptophan closes the CDR3, a read error is the likely cause. The chain employs TRBV11-2 and TRBJ2-5, with a weak D call TRBD1 (6 bases). This CDR3 has 14 residues. Germline lookup yields CDR1 SGHAT and CDR2 FQNNGV. The CDR3 spells CASSQGHGKETQYL. The CDR3 nucleotides read TGTGCCAGCAGCCAGGGACATGGTAAAGAGACTCAGTACCTC.

This clonotype turned up a few times. A much larger clone lies one base from this, so it may be a read error. V usage is TRBV6-2 or TRBV6-3 and J usage is TRBJ1-2; D is uncertain. V dropped 4 bases and J dropped 7 bases, with 16 bases sitting between them. Germline-derived CDR1 and CDR2 are MNHEY and SVGEGT. The CDR3 has 14 residues. CDR3 amino acids: CASSSTETNGGYTF. The CDR3 nucleotides read TGTGCCAGCAGTTCTACAGAGACCAACGGTGGCTACACCTTC.